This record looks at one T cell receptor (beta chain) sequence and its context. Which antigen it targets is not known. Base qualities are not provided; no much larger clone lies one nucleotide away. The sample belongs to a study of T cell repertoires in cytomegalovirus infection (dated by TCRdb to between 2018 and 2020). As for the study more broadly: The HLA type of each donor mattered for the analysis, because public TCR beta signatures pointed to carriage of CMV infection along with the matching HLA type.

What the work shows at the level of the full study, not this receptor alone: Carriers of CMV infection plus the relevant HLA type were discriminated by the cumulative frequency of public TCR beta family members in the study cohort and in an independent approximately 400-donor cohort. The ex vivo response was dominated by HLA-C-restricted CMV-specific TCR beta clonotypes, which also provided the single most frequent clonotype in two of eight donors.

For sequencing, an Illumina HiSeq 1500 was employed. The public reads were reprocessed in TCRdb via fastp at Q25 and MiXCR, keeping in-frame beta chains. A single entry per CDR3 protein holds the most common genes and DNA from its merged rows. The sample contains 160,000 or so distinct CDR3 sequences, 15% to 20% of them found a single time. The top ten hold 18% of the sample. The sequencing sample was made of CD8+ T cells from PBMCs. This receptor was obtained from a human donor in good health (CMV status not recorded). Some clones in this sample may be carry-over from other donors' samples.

The sequence in DNA is TGTGCCAGCAGCTGGGGGGACAACTATGGCTACACCTTC. Translated, this gives CASSWGDNYGYTF. The rearranged chain carries TRBV7-9 and TRBJ1-2; the D gene is perhaps TRBD1, from 5 matching bases. The junction shows trimming of 4 bases on V and 2 bases on J, plus 8 bases between the germline ends. Based on the germline V gene (reference sequence), the CDR1 and CDR2 sequences are SEHNR and FQNEAQ. Including cysteine and phenylalanine, the CDR3 has 13 amino acids. Only CDR3 DNA is held: 39 bases, read in frame from base 1.